This note documents a single T cell receptor beta chain sequence. The data were taken from a study of Ad26.COV2.S vaccination and SARS-CoV-2 variants. Treatment meaning: around 19 received Ad26.COV2.S at low or high dose, single or two shots; several received placebo; per-sample allocation not given. Samples came from day 63 after the first vaccine or placebo injection. Per the germline V gene, CDR1 is SGDLS and CDR2 is YYNGEE. The CDR3 length is 13 residues. The V end lost 0 bases, the J end lost 6 bases, and 8 bases lay between the germline ends. Method: immunoSEQ multiplex PCR; TCRdb's copy keeps in-frame clones and lacks some. Of about half a million clones detected, 70% to 90% appear once; the ten largest clones hold about 1.5%.

Sequences were derived from peripheral blood, sampled in a trial of Ad26.COV2.S vaccine versus placebo. The rearrangement links TRBV9 to TRBJ2-3; D gene unclear. This receptor was identified in a person aged 18-60 years who received the Ad26.COV2.S COVID-19 vaccine or a placebo. CDR3 region: CASSVGISDTQYF. CDR3 coding DNA: TGTGCCAGCAGCGTAGGAATTAGCGATACGCAGTATTTT.